This T cell receptor beta chain is drawn from a study of breast tumors, draining lymph nodes, adjacent tissues. Study findings and constraints: Data only fit, rather than demonstrated, lymph node origin of most tumor T cells. Luminal-like breast cancer showed significantly higher tumor–nontumor repertoire similarity than basal-like. Data fit most tumor T cells coming from lymph node, expanding in tumor.

One entry per CDR3 protein results from TCRdb running MiXCR on the multiplex PCR reads. Among fewer than 15,000 distinct CDR3 sequences, more than 40% were seen once, and the ten largest hold over 25%. This clonotype appeared many times. The target antigen is unknown. Material: tumor-adjacent breast tissue. This sequence originates from a female donor with breast cancer. Some clones in this sample may be carry-over from other donors' samples.

The DNA of the CDR3 is TGCGCCAGCAGCTCCCTACCATCTAACCTACCTACCTCCTACAATGAGCAGTTCTTC. Amino acid sequence: CASSSLPSNLPTSYNEQFF. The chain recombines TRBV5-1 with TRBJ2-1, with no clear D. The CDR3 has 19 residues. Germline V gene data show CDR1 as SGHRS and CDR2 as YFSETQ. Between the trimmed V and J ends, which lost 3 bases and 0 bases, there was a span of 22 bases.